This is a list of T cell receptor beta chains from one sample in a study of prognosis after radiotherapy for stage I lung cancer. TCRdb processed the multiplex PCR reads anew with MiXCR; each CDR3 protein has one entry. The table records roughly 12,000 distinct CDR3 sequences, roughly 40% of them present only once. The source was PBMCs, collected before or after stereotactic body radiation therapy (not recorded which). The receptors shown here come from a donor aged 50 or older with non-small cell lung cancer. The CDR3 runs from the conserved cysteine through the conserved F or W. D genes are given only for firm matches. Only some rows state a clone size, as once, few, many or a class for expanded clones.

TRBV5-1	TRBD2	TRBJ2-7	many	TGCGCCAGCAGCCCCCGGGGGGGCTACGAGCAGTACTTC	CASSPRGGYEQYF
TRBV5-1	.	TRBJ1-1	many	TGCGCCAGTTCGTCCGCACGGGCAAACTTGAACACTGAAGCTTTCTTT	CASSSARANLNTEAFF
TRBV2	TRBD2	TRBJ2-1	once	TGTGCCAGCAGCGGCCGAGGACTAGCGGGAGGGGCTTCCTACAATGAGCAGTTCTTC	CASSGRGLAGGASYNEQFF
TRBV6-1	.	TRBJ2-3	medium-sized	TGTGCCAGCAGTTACCGCTATCCTCCCAAAGATACGCAGTATTTT	CASSYRYPPKDTQYF
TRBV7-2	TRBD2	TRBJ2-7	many	TGTGCCAGCAGCTTTCCCACTAGCGGGTCAATGATTGCCTACGAGCAGTACTTC	CASSFPTSGSMIAYEQYF
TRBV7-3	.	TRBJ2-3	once	TGTGCCAGCAGCTCAACCGTGACAGTGGCAGATACGCAGTATTTT	CASSSTVTVADTQYF
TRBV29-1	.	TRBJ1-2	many	TGCAGCGTTTCCAGGGAGGGTACGGCCCACGGCTACACCTTC	CSVSREGTAHGYTF
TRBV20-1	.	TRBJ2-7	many	TGCAGTGCTTGTCCTTCGGGAAACTCCTACGAGCAGTACTTC	CSACPSGNSYEQYF
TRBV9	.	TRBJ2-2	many	TGTGCCAGCAGCGTACGGAGCGCGAACACCGGGGAGCTGTTTTTT	CASSVRSANTGELFF
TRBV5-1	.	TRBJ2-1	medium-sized	TGCGCCAGCAGCTTGACTAGTACCCCCAATGAGCAGTTCTTC	CASSLTSTPNEQFF
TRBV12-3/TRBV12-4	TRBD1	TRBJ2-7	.	TGTGCCAGCACCTCCTGGGACAGGGAACACGAGCAGTACTTC	CASTSWDREHEQYF
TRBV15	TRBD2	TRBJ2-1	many	TGTGCCACCAGCAGAGATATAGCGGGAAACAATGAGCAGTTCTTC	CATSRDIAGNNEQFF
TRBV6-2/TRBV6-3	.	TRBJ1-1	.	TGTGCAAGCAGTTACTCTGGCAGGGACAAGAACACTGAAGCTTTCTTT	CASSYSGRDKNTEAFF
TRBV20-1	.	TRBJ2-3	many	TGCAGTGCAAGTACCCGGGATACGCAGTATTTT	CSASTRDTQYF
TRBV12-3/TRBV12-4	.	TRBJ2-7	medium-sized	TGTGCCAGTACCGAGGGGCAGTCCCACGAGCAGTACTTC	CASTEGQSHEQYF
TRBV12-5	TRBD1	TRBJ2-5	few	TGTGCTAGTGGTTCCGGGGACAGGGTGGGAGAGACCCAGTACTTC	CASGSGDRVGETQYF
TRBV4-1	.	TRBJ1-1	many	TGCGCCAGCAGCCATCCGTTGAACACTGAAGCTTTCTTT	CASSHPLNTEAFF
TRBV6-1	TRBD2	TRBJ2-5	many	TGTGCCAGCAGATTTAGCGGGGGGGCGGAGACCCAGTACTTC	CASRFSGGAETQYF
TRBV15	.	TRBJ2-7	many	TGTGCCACCAGCAGGATGGCAGGGAGCTCCTACGAGCAGTACTTC	CATSRMAGSSYEQYF
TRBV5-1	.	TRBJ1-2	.	TGCGCCAACAGCTTGGCCGAAGTGGGGGGTCACTATGGCTACACCTTC	CANSLAEVGGHYGYTF
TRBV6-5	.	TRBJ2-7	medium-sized	TGTGCCAGCAGTTACGAATCGGGGTTTTCCTACGAGCAGTACTTC	CASSYESGFSYEQYF
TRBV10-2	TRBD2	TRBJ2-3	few	TGCGCCAGCAGTGCTAGCGGGGCCACAGATACGCAGTATTTT	CASSASGATDTQYF
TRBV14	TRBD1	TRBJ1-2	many	TGTGCCAGCAGCCAAGGACAGGGTTATGGCTACACCTTC	CASSQGQGYGYTF
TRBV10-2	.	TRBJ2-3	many	TGCGCCAGCAGTGAAGGCAGTAAAGATACGCAGTATTTT	CASSEGSKDTQYF
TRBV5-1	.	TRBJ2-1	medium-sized	TGCGCCAGCAGCTTGGGACTACCGTCCGATGGTGGTGAGCAGTTCTTC	CASSLGLPSDGGEQFF
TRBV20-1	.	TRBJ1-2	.	TGCAGTGCCACGGACCCAGCTAACTATGGCTACACCTTC	CSATDPANYGYTF
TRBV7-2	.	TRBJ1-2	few	TGTGCCAGCAGCTTAGGGAGGGGGAGCGGCTACACCTTC	CASSLGRGSGYTF
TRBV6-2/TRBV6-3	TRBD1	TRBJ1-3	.	TGTGCCAACAGTCCCGTGACAGGGAGCTCTGGAAACACCATATATTTT	CANSPVTGSSGNTIYF
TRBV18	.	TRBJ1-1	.	TGTGCCAGCTCACCACCTACAGGGTCGGTAGCTTTCTTT	CASSPPTGSVAFF